These T cell receptor beta chains were read from a single sample in a study of blood T cell repertoires in COVID-19. Sequenced by immunoSEQ multiplex PCR; TCRdb stores in-frame clones only, minus some. Found here are under 350,000 clones, 85% to 90% of them singletons; the top ten hold 1.5% to 2%. Specimen: peripheral blood. These receptor sequences come from a woman aged 25 to 45 with COVID-19, enrolled during active disease. CDR3s include the opening cysteine and the closing phenylalanine or tryptophan. A D gene is named only where the DNA matches it firmly. Size is stated for part of the rows, as once, few or many counts, or as a class when the clone is expanded.

d_call: .
clone_size: .
cdr3_length: 19
v_call: TRBV5-1
j_call: TRBJ1-6
cdr3_nt: TGCGCCAGCAGCTTCGGGGGGCCCAGGCCGAGCTCCTATAATTCACCCCTCCACTTT
cdr3_aa: CASSFGGPRPSSYNSPLHF

d_call: .
clone_size: .
cdr3_length: 17
v_call: TRBV18
j_call: TRBJ1-6
cdr3_nt: TGTGCCAGCTCACCCCAGGTGACACCCCTGGGGGGATCACCCCTCCACTTT
cdr3_aa: CASSPQVTPLGGSPLHF

d_call: .
clone_size: .
cdr3_length: 13
v_call: TRBV19
j_call: TRBJ2-3
cdr3_nt: TGTGCCAGTAGTTCCTTGGATTTTTCAAGGGGGTATTTT
cdr3_aa: CASSSLDFSRGYF

d_call: .
clone_size: .
cdr3_length: 14
v_call: TRBV3-1/TRBV3-2
j_call: TRBJ1-1
cdr3_nt: TGTGCCAGCAGCGAGCCGATAAAAAACACTGAAGCTTTCTTT
cdr3_aa: CASSEPIKNTEAFF

d_call: TRBD2
clone_size: .
cdr3_length: 15
v_call: TRBV5-6
j_call: TRBJ2-3
cdr3_nt: TGTGCCAGCAGCTTGTGGCGGGGGGGAACAGATACGCAGTATTTT
cdr3_aa: CASSLWRGGTDTQYF

d_call: .
clone_size: .
cdr3_length: 13
v_call: TRBV3-1/TRBV3-2
j_call: TRBJ2-3
cdr3_nt: TGTGCCAGCAGCCAACGAGGGTCAGATACGCAGTATTTT
cdr3_aa: CASSQRGSDTQYF

d_call: TRBD2
clone_size: .
cdr3_length: 15
v_call: TRBV3-1/TRBV3-2
j_call: TRBJ2-1
cdr3_nt: TGTGCCAGCAGCCCCCGGGACTACCACTACAATGAGCAGTTCTTC
cdr3_aa: CASSPRDYHYNEQFF

d_call: TRBD1
clone_size: .
cdr3_length: 14
v_call: TRBV2
j_call: TRBJ1-1
cdr3_nt: TGTGCCAGCAGTGGGGGGACAGGGGACACTGAAGCTTTCTTT
cdr3_aa: CASSGGTGDTEAFF

d_call: .
clone_size: few
cdr3_length: 19
v_call: TRBV1
j_call: TRBJ1-1
cdr3_nt: TGCACCAGCAGCCAAGATCGACGGGACAGGGTTCCAGTGAACACTGAAGCTTTCTTT
cdr3_aa: CTSSQDRRDRVPVNTEAFF

d_call: TRBD1
clone_size: .
cdr3_length: 15
v_call: TRBV19
j_call: TRBJ1-4
cdr3_nt: TGTGCCAGTAGACCCTTGACAGGGCCTAATGAAAAACTGTTTTTT
cdr3_aa: CASRPLTGPNEKLFF

d_call: .
clone_size: .
cdr3_length: 13
v_call: TRBV18
j_call: TRBJ1-1
cdr3_nt: TGTGCCAGCTCACCACAGGGGATCGCTGAAGCTTTCTTT
cdr3_aa: CASSPQGIAEAFF

d_call: .
clone_size: .
cdr3_length: 11
v_call: TRBV18
j_call: TRBJ2-1
cdr3_nt: TGTGCCAGCTCAAAGACCGGGGTGGAGTTCTTC
cdr3_aa: CASSKTGVEFF

d_call: TRBD1
clone_size: once
cdr3_length: 15
v_call: TRBV6-5
j_call: TRBJ1-2
cdr3_nt: TGTGCCAGCAGTCTCCGGACAGGGGGCCTTTATGGCTACACCTTC
cdr3_aa: CASSLRTGGLYGYTF

d_call: TRBD2
clone_size: .
cdr3_length: 19
v_call: TRBV3-1/TRBV3-2
j_call: TRBJ2-2
cdr3_nt: TGTGCCAGCAGCCAGTGGACTAGCGGGGGAAGTCCTAGCACCGGGGAGCTGTTTTTT
cdr3_aa: CASSQWTSGGSPSTGELFF

d_call: .
clone_size: .
cdr3_length: 15
v_call: TRBV24-1
j_call: TRBJ1-2
cdr3_nt: TGTGCCACCAGTGATTACCTCAACCCCAGGGGTGGCTACACCTTC
cdr3_aa: CATSDYLNPRGGYTF

d_call: .
clone_size: .
cdr3_length: 13
v_call: TRBV10-1
j_call: TRBJ2-5
cdr3_nt: TGCGCCAATAAGGGGTCCCCTGTTGAGACCCAGTACTTC
cdr3_aa: CANKGSPVETQYF

d_call: .
clone_size: few
cdr3_length: 15
v_call: TRBV2
j_call: TRBJ1-5
cdr3_nt: TGTGCCAGCAGTGAAGGCCTAATTAGCAATCAGCCCCAGCATTTT
cdr3_aa: CASSEGLISNQPQHF

d_call: .
clone_size: .
cdr3_length: 15
v_call: TRBV19
j_call: TRBJ2-1
cdr3_nt: TGTGCCAGTAGTATGGGAGCGGCCGCCTACAATGAGCAGTTCTTC
cdr3_aa: CASSMGAAAYNEQFF

d_call: .
clone_size: .
cdr3_length: 14
v_call: TRBV4-2
j_call: TRBJ1-1
cdr3_nt: TGTGCCAGCAGCCAAAGGTCAGGGGATACTGAAGCTTTCTTT
cdr3_aa: CASSQRSGDTEAFF

d_call: .
clone_size: .
cdr3_length: 11
v_call: TRBV29-1
j_call: TRBJ1-2
cdr3_nt: TGCAGCGTTGTAACAGACTATGGCTACACCTTC
cdr3_aa: CSVVTDYGYTF

d_call: .
clone_size: .
cdr3_length: 14
v_call: TRBV2
j_call: TRBJ2-4
cdr3_nt: TGTGCCAGCAGTCCTCAGGGGGCCAAAAACATTCAGTACTTC
cdr3_aa: CASSPQGAKNIQYF

d_call: TRBD1
clone_size: .
cdr3_length: 17
v_call: TRBV27
j_call: TRBJ1-2
cdr3_nt: TGTGCCAGCCGGGGCGGGACAGGGGGCTTTGGAAACTATGGCTACACCTTC
cdr3_aa: CASRGGTGGFGNYGYTF

d_call: .
clone_size: .
cdr3_length: 12
v_call: TRBV6-5
j_call: TRBJ1-1
cdr3_nt: TGTGTGCGGGGATACGGGAACACTGAAGCTTTCTTT
cdr3_aa: CVRGYGNTEAFF

d_call: .
clone_size: .
cdr3_length: 14
v_call: TRBV15
j_call: TRBJ1-1
cdr3_nt: TGTGCCACCAGCAGGTTCGGGAGGGACACTGAAGCTTTCTTT
cdr3_aa: CATSRFGRDTEAFF

d_call: .
clone_size: .
cdr3_length: 15
v_call: TRBV28
j_call: TRBJ2-5
cdr3_nt: TGTGCCAGCAGTTTAGAGCGAGGGTACCAAGAGACCCAGTACTTC
cdr3_aa: CASSLERGYQETQYF

d_call: .
clone_size: .
cdr3_length: 13
v_call: TRBV30
j_call: TRBJ1-5
cdr3_nt: TGTGCCTGGAGCAGTATGGGCAATCAGCCCCAGCATTTT
cdr3_aa: CAWSSMGNQPQHF

d_call: TRBD2
clone_size: few
cdr3_length: 14
v_call: TRBV28
j_call: TRBJ2-1
cdr3_nt: TGTGCCAGCAGGGGGTTGGAAACTGGGACTAGGACGATCTTC
cdr3_aa: CASRGLETGTRTIF

d_call: TRBD2
clone_size: once
cdr3_length: 16
v_call: TRBV2
j_call: TRBJ2-1
cdr3_nt: TGTGCCAGCAGTCCAAGGACTAGCCCTTACCTCAATGAGCAGTTCTTC
cdr3_aa: CASSPRTSPYLNEQFF

d_call: TRBD1
clone_size: .
cdr3_length: 14
v_call: TRBV5-4
j_call: TRBJ2-3
cdr3_nt: TGTGCCAGCAGCTCCAACAGGGGTACAGATACGCAGTATTTT
cdr3_aa: CASSSNRGTDTQYF